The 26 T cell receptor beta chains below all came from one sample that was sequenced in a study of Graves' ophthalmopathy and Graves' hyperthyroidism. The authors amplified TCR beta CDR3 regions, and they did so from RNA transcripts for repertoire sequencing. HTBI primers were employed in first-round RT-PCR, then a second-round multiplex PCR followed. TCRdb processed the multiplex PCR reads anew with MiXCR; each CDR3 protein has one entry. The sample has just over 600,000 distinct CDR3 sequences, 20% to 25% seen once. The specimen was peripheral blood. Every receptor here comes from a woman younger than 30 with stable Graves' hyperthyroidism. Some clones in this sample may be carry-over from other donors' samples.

The chain's CDR3 is CASSLPGTSDLRLNTGELFF. In nucleotides, the CDR3 is TGTGCCAGCAGCTTACCCGGGACTAGCGATTTGAGGTTGAACACCGGGGAGCTGTTTTTT. This rearrangement joins TRBV9 to TRBJ2-2, with 10 bases fitting TRBD2. The CDR3 is 20 residues long. V lost 4 bases, J lost 1 base, and 16 bases stayed unmatched. The germline CDR1 and CDR2 sequences are SGDLS and YYNGEE.

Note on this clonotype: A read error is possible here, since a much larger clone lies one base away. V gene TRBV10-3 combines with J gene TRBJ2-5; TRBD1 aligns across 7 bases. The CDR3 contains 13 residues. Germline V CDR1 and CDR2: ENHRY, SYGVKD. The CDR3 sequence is CSARQGSQETQYF. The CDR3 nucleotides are TGTTCCGCCCGACAGGGATCCCAAGAGACCCAGTACTTC.

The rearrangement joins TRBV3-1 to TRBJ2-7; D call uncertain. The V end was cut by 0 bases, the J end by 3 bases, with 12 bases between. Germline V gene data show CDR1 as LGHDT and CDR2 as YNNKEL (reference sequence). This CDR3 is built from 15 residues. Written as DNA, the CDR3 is TGTGCCAGCAGCCAAGAAAGAGCAGGTTTCTACGAGCAGTACTTC. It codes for CASSQERAGFYEQYF.

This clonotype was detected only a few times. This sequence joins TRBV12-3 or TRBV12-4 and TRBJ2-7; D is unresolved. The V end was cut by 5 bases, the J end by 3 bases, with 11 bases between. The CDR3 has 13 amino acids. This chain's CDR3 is CASSHSDGYEQYF. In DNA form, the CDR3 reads TGTGCCAGCAGTCATTCGGACGGCTACGAGCAGTACTTC.

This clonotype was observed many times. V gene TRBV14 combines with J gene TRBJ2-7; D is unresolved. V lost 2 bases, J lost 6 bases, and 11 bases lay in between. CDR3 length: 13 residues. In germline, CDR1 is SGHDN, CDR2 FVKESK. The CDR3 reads CASSQYPSGEQYF. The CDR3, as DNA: TGTGCCAGCAGCCAATACCCATCGGGCGAGCAGTACTTC.

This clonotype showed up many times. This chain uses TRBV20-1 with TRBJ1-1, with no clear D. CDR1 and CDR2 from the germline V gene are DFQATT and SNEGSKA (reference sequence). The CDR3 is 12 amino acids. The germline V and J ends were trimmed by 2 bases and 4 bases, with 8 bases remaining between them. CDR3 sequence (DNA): TGCAGTGCTAGAAGGGAGACCACTGAAGCTTTCTTT. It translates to CSARRETTEAFF.

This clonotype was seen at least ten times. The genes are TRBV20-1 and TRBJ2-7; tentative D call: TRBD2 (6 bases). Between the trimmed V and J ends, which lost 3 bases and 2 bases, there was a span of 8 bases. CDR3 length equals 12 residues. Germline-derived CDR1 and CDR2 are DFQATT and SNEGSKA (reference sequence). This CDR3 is CSAREGPYEQYF. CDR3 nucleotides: TGCAGTGCTAGGGAGGGCCCCTACGAGCAGTACTTC.

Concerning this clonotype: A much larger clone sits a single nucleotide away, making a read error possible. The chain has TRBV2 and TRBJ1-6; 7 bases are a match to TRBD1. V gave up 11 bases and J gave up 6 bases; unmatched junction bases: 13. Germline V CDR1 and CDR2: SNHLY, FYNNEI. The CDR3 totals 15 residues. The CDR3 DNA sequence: TGTGCCTGCTCCGAAAGGGGGGACAGTAATTCACCCCTCCACTTT. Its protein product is CACSERGDSNSPLHF.

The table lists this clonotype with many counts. The chain's CDR3 is CSARLNYGYTF. The CDR3 region has the DNA TGCAGTGCTAGGCTAAACTATGGCTACACCTTC. This sequence joins TRBV20-1 and TRBJ1-2; D uncertain. Trimming left V 3 bases short and J 2 bases short, with 4 bases between. CDR1 and CDR2 (germline): DFQATT, SNEGSKA (reference sequence). The CDR3 spans 11 residues.

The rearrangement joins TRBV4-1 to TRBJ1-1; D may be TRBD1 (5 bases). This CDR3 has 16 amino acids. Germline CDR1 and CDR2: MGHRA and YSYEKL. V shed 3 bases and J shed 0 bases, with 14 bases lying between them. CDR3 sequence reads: CASSQFPGLLNTEAFF. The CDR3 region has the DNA TGCGCCAGCAGCCAGTTTCCGGGACTCTTGAACACTGAAGCTTTCTTT.

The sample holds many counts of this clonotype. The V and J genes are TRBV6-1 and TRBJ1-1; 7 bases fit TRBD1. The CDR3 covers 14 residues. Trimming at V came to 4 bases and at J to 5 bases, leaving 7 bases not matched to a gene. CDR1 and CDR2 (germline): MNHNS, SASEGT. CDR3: CASSATGVGTEAFF. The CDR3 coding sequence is TGTGCCAGCAGTGCCACAGGGGTGGGGACTGAAGCTTTCTTT.

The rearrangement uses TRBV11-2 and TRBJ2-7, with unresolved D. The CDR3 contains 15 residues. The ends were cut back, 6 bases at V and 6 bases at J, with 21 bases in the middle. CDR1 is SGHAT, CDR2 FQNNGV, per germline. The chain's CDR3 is CASRKGRTLPGEQYF. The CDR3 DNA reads TGTGCCAGCAGAAAAGGCCGAACCCTTCCGGGCGAGCAGTACTTC.

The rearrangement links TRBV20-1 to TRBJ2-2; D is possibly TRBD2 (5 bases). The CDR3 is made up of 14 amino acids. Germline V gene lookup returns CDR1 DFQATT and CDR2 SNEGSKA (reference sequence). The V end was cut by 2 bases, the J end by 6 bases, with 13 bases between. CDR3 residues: CSARPYSEAGELFF. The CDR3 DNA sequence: TGCAGTGCTAGACCCTATAGCGAGGCCGGGGAGCTGTTTTTT.

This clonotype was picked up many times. The CDR3 DNA is TGTGCCAGCAGTTTATTTCTGGGGTGGCGCAGGGAGGGAGGCCATCAGCCCCAGCATTTT. This translates into CASSLFLGWRREGGHQPQHF. V and J are TRBV27 and TRBJ1-5, with D maybe TRBD1 (5 bases). V gave up 1 base and J gave up 5 bases, with 27 bases separating them. CDR3 size: 20 residues. Germline CDR1 is MNHEY and CDR2 is SMNVEV (reference sequence).

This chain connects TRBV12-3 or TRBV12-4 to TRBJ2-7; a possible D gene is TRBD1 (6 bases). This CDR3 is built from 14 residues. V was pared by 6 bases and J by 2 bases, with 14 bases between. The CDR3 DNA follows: TGTGCCAGCAGGCAACTGACAGGAGCCTACGAGCAGTACTTC. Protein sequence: CASRQLTGAYEQYF.

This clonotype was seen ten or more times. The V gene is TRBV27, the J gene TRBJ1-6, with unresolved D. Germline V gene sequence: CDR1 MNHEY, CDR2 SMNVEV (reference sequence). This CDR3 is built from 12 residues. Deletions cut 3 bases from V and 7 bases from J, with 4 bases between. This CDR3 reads CASSFWNSPLHF. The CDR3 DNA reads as TGTGCCAGCAGTTTTTGGAATTCACCCCTCCACTTT.

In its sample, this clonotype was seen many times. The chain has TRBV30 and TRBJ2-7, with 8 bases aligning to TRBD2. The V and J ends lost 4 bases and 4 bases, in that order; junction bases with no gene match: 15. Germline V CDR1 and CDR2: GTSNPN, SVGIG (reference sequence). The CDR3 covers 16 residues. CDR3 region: CAWTGREGRQQYEQYF. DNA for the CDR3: TGTGCCTGGACCGGGAGGGAAGGGCGCCAACAATACGAGCAGTACTTC.

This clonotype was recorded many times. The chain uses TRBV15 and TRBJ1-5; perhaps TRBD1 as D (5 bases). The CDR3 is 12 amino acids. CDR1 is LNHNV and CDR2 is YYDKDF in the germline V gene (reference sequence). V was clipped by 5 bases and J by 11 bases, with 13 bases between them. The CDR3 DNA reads TGTGCCACCAGCGGATTCCGGGGGACCCAGCATTTT. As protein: CATSGFRGTQHF. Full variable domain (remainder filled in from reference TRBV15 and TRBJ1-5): DAMVIQNPRYQVTQFGKPVTLSCSQTLNHNVMYWYQQKSSQAPKLLFHYYDKDFNNEADTPDNFQSRRPNTSFCFLDIRSPGLGDTAMYLCATSGFRGTQHFGDGTRLSIL.

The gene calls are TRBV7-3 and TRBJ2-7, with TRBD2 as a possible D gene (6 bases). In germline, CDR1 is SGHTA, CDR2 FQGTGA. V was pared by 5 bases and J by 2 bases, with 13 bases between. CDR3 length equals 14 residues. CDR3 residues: CASSPGLPPYEQYF. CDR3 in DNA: TGTGCCAGCAGCCCGGGACTTCCCCCCTACGAGCAGTACTTC.

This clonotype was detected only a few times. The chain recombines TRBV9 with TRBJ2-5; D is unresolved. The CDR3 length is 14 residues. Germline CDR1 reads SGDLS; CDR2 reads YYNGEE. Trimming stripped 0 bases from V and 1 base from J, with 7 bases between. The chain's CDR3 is CASSVERIQETQYF. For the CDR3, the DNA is TGTGCCAGCAGCGTAGAGAGGATCCAAGAGACCCAGTACTTC.

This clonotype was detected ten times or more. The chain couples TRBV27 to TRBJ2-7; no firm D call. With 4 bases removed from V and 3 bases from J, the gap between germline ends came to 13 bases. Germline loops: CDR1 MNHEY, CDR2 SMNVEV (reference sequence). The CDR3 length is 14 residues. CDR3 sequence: CASSSHLELYEQYF. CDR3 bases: TGTGCCAGCAGTTCCCATCTAGAACTCTACGAGCAGTACTTC.

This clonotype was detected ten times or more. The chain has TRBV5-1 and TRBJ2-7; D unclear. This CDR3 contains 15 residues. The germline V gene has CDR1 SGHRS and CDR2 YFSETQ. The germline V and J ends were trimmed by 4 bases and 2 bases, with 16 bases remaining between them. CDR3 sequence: CASSKSLIGAYEQYF. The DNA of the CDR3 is TGCGCCAGCAGCAAATCATTGATAGGCGCCTACGAGCAGTACTTC.

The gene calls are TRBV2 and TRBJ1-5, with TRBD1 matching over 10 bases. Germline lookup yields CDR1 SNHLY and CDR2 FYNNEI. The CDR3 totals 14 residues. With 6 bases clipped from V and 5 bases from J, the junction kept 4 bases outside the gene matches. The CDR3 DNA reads TGTGCCAGCAGGACAGGGGGCGGATATCAGCCCCAGCATTTT. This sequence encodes CASRTGGGYQPQHF.

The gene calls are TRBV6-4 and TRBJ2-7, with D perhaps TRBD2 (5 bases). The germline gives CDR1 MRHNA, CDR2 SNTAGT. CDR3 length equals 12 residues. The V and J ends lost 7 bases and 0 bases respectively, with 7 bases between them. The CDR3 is CASKTISYEQYF. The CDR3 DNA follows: TGTGCCAGCAAGACTATCTCCTACGAGCAGTACTTC.

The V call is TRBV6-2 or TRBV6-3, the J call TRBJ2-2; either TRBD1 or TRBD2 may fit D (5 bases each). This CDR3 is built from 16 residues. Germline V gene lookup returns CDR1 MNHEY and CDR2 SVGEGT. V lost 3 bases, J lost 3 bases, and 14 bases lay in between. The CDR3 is CASSYWGRIDTGELFF. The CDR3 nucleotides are TGTGCCAGCAGTTATTGGGGGAGAATTGACACCGGGGAGCTGTTTTTT.

The CDR3 DNA is TGTGCCAGTAGTACAAACAGGGACCCTGAAGCTTTCTTT. Translating gives CASSTNRDPEAFF. The chain is built from TRBV19 and TRBJ1-1; tentatively, D is TRBD1 (6 bases). The length of the CDR3 is 13 residues. CDR1 is LNHDA and CDR2 is SQIVND in the germline V gene (reference sequence). The V end lost 4 bases, the J end lost 6 bases, and 12 bases lay between the germline ends.